These 21 T cell receptor beta chains were all obtained from the same sample, sequenced in a study of Ad26.COV2.S vaccination and SARS-CoV-2 variants. Only in-frame clones appear in the TCRdb table, and some are missing; sequencing was by immunoSEQ multiplex PCR. This sample carries 400,000 to 500,000 clones, 89% of them seen once, and the ten largest clones take over 2.5%. Treatment in this sample: around 19 received Ad26.COV2.S at low or high dose, single or two shots; 5 received placebo; per-sample allocation not given. Samples came from day 63 after the first vaccine or placebo injection. The source material was peripheral blood, sampled in a trial of Ad26.COV2.S vaccine versus placebo. All receptors come from a person between 18 and 65 years old who received the Ad26.COV2.S COVID-19 vaccine or a placebo.

This rearrangement joins TRBV3-1 (or the pseudogene TRBV3-2) to TRBJ2-1; the D is unclear. Per germline, CDR1 LGHDT and CDR2 YNNKEL (reference sequence). The CDR3 sequence is 13 residues long. Trimming shortened V by 1 base and J by 9 bases, and 10 bases separated the two germline ends. CDR3 sequence (DNA): TGTGCCAGCAGCCAAGCAAGTACAAGTGAGCAGTTCTTC. Protein sequence: CASSQASTSEQFF.

The chain employs TRBV4-3 and TRBJ2-3; 14 bases align to TRBD2. This CDR3 is built from 17 residues. The V gene end was trimmed by 3 bases and the J gene end by 6 bases; junction bases not matched to a gene: 8. From germline, CDR1 is LGHNA and CDR2 YSLEER. The CDR3: CASSHRLAGGPGDTQYF. Written as DNA, the CDR3 is TGCGCCAGCAGCCACAGACTAGCGGGAGGGCCGGGGGATACGCAGTATTTT.

The chain links TRBV18 to TRBJ1-1; D unresolved. CDR1 is KGHSH and CDR2 is LQKENI in the germline V gene. The V end was cut by 4 bases, the J end by 3 bases, with 12 bases between. The CDR3 contains 14 residues. The CDR3, as DNA: TGTGCCAGCTCACTCTTAGGGTTTCACACTGAAGCTTTCTTT. It is translated as CASSLLGFHTEAFF.

This chain joins TRBV9 and TRBJ2-3; D remains ambiguous. Germline loops: CDR1 SGDLS, CDR2 YYNGEE. The germline V and J ends were trimmed by 3 bases and 0 bases, with 8 bases remaining between them. This CDR3 is 14 amino acids long. The CDR3 DNA is TGTGCCAGCAGCGCGATGACAAGCACAGATACGCAGTATTTT. Translating it yields CASSAMTSTDTQYF.

The chain uses TRBV5-4 and TRBJ1-4; no clear D. There are 12 residues in the CDR3. V gave up 0 bases and J gave up 8 bases, with 5 bases separating them. Germline V gene sequence: CDR1 SGHNT, CDR2 YYREEE (reference sequence). The CDR3 region is CASSLEREKLFF. The CDR3 DNA reads as TGTGCCAGCAGCTTGGAACGGGAAAAACTGTTTTTT.

V usage is TRBV7-2 and J usage is TRBJ1-1; 7 bases map to TRBD1. V was clipped by 5 bases and J by 9 bases; unmatched bases: 9. Germline CDR1 reads SGHTA; CDR2 reads FQGNSA. CDR3 size: 13 residues. Here the CDR3 reads CASSPRGQPQAFF. CDR3 DNA sequence: TGTGCCAGCAGCCCAAGGGGGCAGCCCCAAGCTTTCTTT.

The rearrangement uses TRBV19 and TRBJ1-1; D is unclear. V was shortened by 0 bases and J by 3 bases, with 14 bases between the two germline ends. The length of the CDR3 is 16 residues. Germline V gene sequence: CDR1 LNHDA, CDR2 SQIVND (reference sequence). The CDR3 protein is CASSIDFRDTYTEAFF. The DNA of the CDR3 is TGTGCCAGTAGTATAGATTTTCGGGATACATACACTGAAGCTTTCTTT.

The V and J genes are TRBV4-2 and TRBJ2-1, with no clear D. CDR3 length: 14 amino acids. V lost 1 base and J 8 bases, leaving 12 bases between the germline ends. Germline lookup yields CDR1 LGHNA and CDR2 YNFKEQ. CDR3 coding DNA: TGTGCCAGCAGCCAAGTTGGAGTCTTCCATGAGCAGTTCTTC. As protein: CASSQVGVFHEQFF.

The chain has TRBV18 and TRBJ2-7; 9 bases are shared with TRBD1. The CDR3 sequence is 15 residues long. Germline V gene sequence: CDR1 KGHSH, CDR2 LQKENI. V shed 3 bases and J 5 bases; nucleotides not matched to a gene: 8. Here the CDR3 DNA reads TGTGCCAGCTCACCCTACACCGGGACAGGGAACGAGCAGTACTTC. Its translation is CASSPYTGTGNEQYF.

In its sample, this clone was seen once. The chain uses TRBV28 and TRBJ2-3; D is possibly TRBD2 (5 bases). Germline V CDR1 and CDR2: MDHEN, SYDVKM. With 6 bases removed from V and 7 bases from J, the gap between germline ends came to 17 bases. The CDR3 runs to 14 residues. As DNA, the CDR3 is TGTGCCAGCAGCCGTGGACTGGGAGTTCATACGCAGTATTTT. It is translated as CASSRGLGVHTQYF.

This sequence joins TRBV4-2 and TRBJ1-6, with no clear D. The CDR3 totals 19 residues. Trimming pared 0 bases from V and 5 bases from J, leaving 20 bases between. The germline gives CDR1 LGHNA, CDR2 YNFKEQ. CDR3 residues: CASSQEGVGSGPHNSPLHF. The CDR3, as DNA: TGTGCCAGCAGCCAAGAAGGTGTGGGTTCCGGGCCTCATAATTCACCCCTCCACTTT.

The rearrangement links TRBV7-8 to TRBJ2-2; 7 nucleotides align to TRBD2. Germline lookup yields CDR1 SGHVS and CDR2 FQNEAQ. CDR3 length: 17 residues. V shed 5 bases and J 4 bases; nucleotides not matched to a gene: 13. In nucleotides, the CDR3 is TGTGCCAGCAGCGCAAGGACTAGGCGCGCGGGCACCGGGGAGCTGTTTTTT. Amino acids: CASSARTRRAGTGELFF.

The chain has TRBV7-2 and TRBJ2-3, with 8 bases aligning to TRBD2. The CDR3 totals 16 residues. CDR1 and CDR2 from the germline V gene are SGHTA and FQGNSA. J gave up 1 base and V 4 bases, and 7 bases lay outside the gene matches. The CDR3 protein is CASSSWRGAGTDTQYF. The CDR3 DNA follows: TGTGCCAGCAGCTCTTGGCGGGGGGCCGGCACAGATACGCAGTATTTT.

V is TRBV18 and J is TRBJ1-1; D ambiguous. The CDR3 spans 14 residues. The V and J ends lost 3 bases and 4 bases respectively, with 12 bases between them. Germline CDR1 reads KGHSH; CDR2 reads LQKENI. The CDR3 reads CASSPNWGGTEAFF. CDR3 DNA sequence: TGTGCCAGCTCACCCAACTGGGGTGGCACTGAAGCTTTCTTT.

V and J are TRBV29-1 and TRBJ1-2; 8 nucleotides match TRBD1. This CDR3 comprises 14 residues. Germline V gene lookup returns CDR1 SQVTM and CDR2 ANQGSEA. Unmatched junction bases numbered 13, after V lost 7 bases and J lost 6 bases. CDR3 nucleotides: TGCAGCGCTGCAGGGGGCGGCGGGTATGATGGCTACACCTTC. It is translated as CSAAGGGGYDGYTF.

The chain's CDR3 is CASSLDSYTDTQYF. CDR3 nucleotides: TGCGCCAGCAGCCTCGACAGTTACACAGATACGCAGTATTTT. J is TRBJ2-3 and V is TRBV4-1; TRBD1 is a possible D gene (5 bases). Per the germline V gene, CDR1 is MGHRA and CDR2 is YSYEKL. Trimming stripped 4 bases from V and 2 bases from J, with 10 bases between. This CDR3 is built from 14 residues.

The chain is built from TRBV28 and TRBJ2-7, with D unclear. This CDR3 has 12 residues. Germline V CDR1 and CDR2: MDHEN, SYDVKM. V was clipped by 2 bases and J by 4 bases, with 6 bases between them. The CDR3 reads CASSLVGYEQYF. The CDR3 DNA reads as TGTGCCAGCAGTTTAGTCGGGTACGAGCAGTACTTC.

The chain combines TRBV7-8 with TRBJ2-1, with D uncertain. There are 17 residues in the CDR3. V lost 2 bases and J 0 bases, leaving 14 bases between the germline ends. Germline V CDR1 and CDR2: SGHVS, FQNEAQ. CDR3 nucleotide sequence: TGTGCCAGCAGCTTAAGAGGTCGAGGATACTCCTACAATGAGCAGTTCTTC. This codes for CASSLRGRGYSYNEQFF.

The chain carries TRBV5-1 and TRBJ2-1, with 11 bases lining up with TRBD2. Germline CDR1 and CDR2: SGHRS and YFSETQ. CDR3 length equals 15 residues. The ends lost 6 bases at V and 6 bases at J; junction bases unmatched: 8. CDR3 nucleotide sequence: TGCGCCAGCACTTTACTAGCGGGAGTGGGCAATGAGCAGTTCTTC. This gives the protein CASTLLAGVGNEQFF. The complete variable domain, with remaining parts taken from reference TRBV5-1 and TRBJ2-1, reads KAGVTQTPRYLIKTRGQQVTLSCSPISGHRSVSWYQQTPGQGLQFLFEYFSETQRNKGNFPGRFSGRQFSNSRSEMNVSTLELGDSALYLCASTLLAGVGNEQFFGPGTRLTVL.

The V and J genes are TRBV19 and TRBJ1-1; perhaps TRBD1 as D (5 bases). The germline V and J ends were trimmed by 1 base and 1 base, with 13 bases remaining between them. There are 16 residues in the CDR3. Germline CDR1 and CDR2: LNHDA and SQIVND (reference sequence). The CDR3 region is CASSIGGSSPNTEAFF. In DNA form, the CDR3 reads TGTGCCAGTAGTATAGGGGGGAGCAGCCCGAACACTGAAGCTTTCTTT.

The chain recombines TRBV6-4 with TRBJ2-1; 11 bases fit TRBD2. V dropped 2 bases and J dropped 10; count of bases not matched to a gene: 1. The CDR3 sequence is 13 residues long. Germline V CDR1 and CDR2: MRHNA, SNTAGT. The CDR3: CASSDIAGGEQFF. The DNA of the CDR3 is TGTGCCAGCAGTGACATAGCGGGGGGGGAGCAGTTCTTC.